The text below deals with one T cell receptor beta chain. What it binds is not known. Every one of the donors was a Caucasian adult that lived in Nashville, Tennessee. This record belongs to a study of shared clonotypes between healthy human individuals. Study-level findings and limits: Researchers sampled blood only, noting tissue repertoires likely differ.

At deep level, the assay was performed. Produced via immunoSEQ multiplex PCR; TCRdb's table is partial and in-frame only. Here the sample spans 400,000 to 600,000 clones, 95% to 96% being singletons. Sequenced sample: naive CD4+ T cells sorted from blood. Subset indicated: CD45RA+ positively selected. This clonotype was obtained from a woman aged 25 to 39 in good health.

CDR3 coding DNA: TGTGCCAGCTCCCCGAGGCCGGGATTAACTGAAGCTTTCTTT. Protein product: CASSPRPGLTEAFF. The chain uses TRBV18 and TRBJ1-1; no reliable D call. Looked up from germline, CDR1 is KGHSH and CDR2 is LQKENI. This CDR3 has 14 amino acids. Trimming stripped 6 bases from V and 5 bases from J, with 16 bases between.